This T cell receptor beta chain is from a study of spatial heterogeneity in lung cancer. Time point here: sample taken at primary tumor resection. TCRs were sequenced from unsorted whole RNA of tumor, nontumor lung or PBMC. TCRdb used MiXCR to reprocess the 5' RACE reads, holding one entry per CDR3 protein. The sample consists of more than 20,000 distinct CDR3 sequences, over 2.5% of them appearing once. The germline V gene has CDR1 SGHAT and CDR2 FQDESV (reference sequence). The CDR3 consists of 12 residues. V was trimmed by 4 bases and J by 10 bases, leaving 11 bases between them. General study results and limits: Approximate estimated coverage of tumor T cells amounted to 7% to 9% for alpha and over 12% for beta chains. Counts that tracked tumor mutation counts were those of expanded intratumoral alpha and beta TCRs.

By its share, this clonotype is medium-sized (0.01 to 0.1%). What it binds is unknown. The material was lung tumor tissue, obtained at surgery. This TCR came from a male donor with early-stage non-small cell lung cancer. This chain connects TRBV11-1 to TRBJ2-1; no clear D. DNA of the CDR3: TGTGCCAGCAGCTACGAAAAGCCGGAGCAGTTCTTC. This gives the protein CASSYEKPEQFF.